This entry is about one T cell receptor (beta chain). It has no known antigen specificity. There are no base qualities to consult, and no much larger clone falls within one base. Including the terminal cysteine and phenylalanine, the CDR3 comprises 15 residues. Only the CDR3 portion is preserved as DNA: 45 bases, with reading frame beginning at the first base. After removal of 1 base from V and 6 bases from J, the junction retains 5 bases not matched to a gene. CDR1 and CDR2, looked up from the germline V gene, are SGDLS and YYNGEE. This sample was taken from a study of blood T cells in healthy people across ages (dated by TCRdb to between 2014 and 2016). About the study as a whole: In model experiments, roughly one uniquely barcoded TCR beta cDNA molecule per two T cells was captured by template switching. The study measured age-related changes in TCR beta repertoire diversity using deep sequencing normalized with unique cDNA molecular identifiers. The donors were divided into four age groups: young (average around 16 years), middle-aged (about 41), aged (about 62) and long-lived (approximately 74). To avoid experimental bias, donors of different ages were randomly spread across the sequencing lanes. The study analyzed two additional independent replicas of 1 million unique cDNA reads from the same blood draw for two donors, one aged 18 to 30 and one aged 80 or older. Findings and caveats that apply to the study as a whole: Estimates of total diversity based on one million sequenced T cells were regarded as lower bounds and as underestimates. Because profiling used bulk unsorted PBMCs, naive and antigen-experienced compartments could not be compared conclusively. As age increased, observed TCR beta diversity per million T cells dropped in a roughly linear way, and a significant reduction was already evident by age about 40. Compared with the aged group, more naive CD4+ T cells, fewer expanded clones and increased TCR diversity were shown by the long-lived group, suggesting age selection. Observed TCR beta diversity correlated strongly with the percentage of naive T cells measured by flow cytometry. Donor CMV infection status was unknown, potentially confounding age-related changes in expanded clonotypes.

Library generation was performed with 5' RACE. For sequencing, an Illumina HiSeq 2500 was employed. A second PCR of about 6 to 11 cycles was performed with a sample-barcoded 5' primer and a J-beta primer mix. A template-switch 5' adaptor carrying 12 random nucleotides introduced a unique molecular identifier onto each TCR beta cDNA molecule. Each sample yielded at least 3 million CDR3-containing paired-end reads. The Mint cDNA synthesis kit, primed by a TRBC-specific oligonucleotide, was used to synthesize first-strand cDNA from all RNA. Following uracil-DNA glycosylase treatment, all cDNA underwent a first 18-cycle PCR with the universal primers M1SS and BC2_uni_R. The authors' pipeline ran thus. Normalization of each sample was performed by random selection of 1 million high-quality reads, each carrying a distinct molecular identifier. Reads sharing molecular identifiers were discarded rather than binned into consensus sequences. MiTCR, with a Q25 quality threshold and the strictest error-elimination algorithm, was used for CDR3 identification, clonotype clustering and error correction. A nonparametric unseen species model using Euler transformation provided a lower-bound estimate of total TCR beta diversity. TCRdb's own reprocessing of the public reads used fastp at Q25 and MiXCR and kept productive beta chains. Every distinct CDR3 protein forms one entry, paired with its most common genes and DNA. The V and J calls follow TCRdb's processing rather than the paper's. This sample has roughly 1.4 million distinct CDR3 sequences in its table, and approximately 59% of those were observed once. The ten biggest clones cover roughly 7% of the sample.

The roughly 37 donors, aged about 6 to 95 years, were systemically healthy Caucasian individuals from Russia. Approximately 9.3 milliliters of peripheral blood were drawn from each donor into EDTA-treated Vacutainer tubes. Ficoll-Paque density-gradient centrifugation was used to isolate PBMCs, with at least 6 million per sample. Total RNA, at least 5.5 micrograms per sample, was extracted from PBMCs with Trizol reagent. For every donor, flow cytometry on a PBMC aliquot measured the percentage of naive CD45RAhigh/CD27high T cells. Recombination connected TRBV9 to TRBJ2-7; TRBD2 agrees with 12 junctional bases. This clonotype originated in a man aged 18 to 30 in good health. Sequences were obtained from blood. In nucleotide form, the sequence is TGTGCCAGCAGCGTAAGACTAGCGGGAGTCCGCGAGCAGTACTTC. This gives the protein CASSVRLAGVREQYF.